The sequence of this T cell receptor beta chain was determined in a study of cytomegalovirus exposure and HLA in healthy donors. With 60 Vbeta and 13 Jbeta primers, the PCR was carried out. Some clones are missing from TCRdb's copy, which holds only in-frame ones; the method was immunoSEQ multiplex PCR. The sample lists 200,000 or so clones; 65% to 80% were seen once. There are 16 residues in the CDR3. Between the trimmed V and J ends, which lost 4 bases and 0 bases, there was a span of 13 bases. From germline, CDR1 is MNHEY and CDR2 SMNVEV (reference sequence). The J gene is TRBJ1-3, the V gene TRBV27; D is unclear. Sequencing was carried out using PBMCs. This clonotype was obtained from a man between 45 and 60 years old in good health and CMV-seronegative. The CDR3 DNA reads TGTGCCAGCAGTTCCTTCAATGAGCACTCTGGAAACACCATATATTTT. Protein: CASSSFNEHSGNTIYF.